This TCR beta chain was observed in a study of naive and memory T cell subsets. TCR cDNA received a 3' ligated oligonucleotide that carried a UMI. Amplification of ligated cDNA took four PCR rounds with SP2 and nested alpha and beta constant primers. MiXCR was run by TCRdb on the 5' RACE reads, yielding one entry per CDR3 protein. The sample contains 57,000 or so distinct CDR3 sequences, under 8.5% of which appear only once. Germline V gene lookup returns CDR1 SGHNT and CDR2 YYREEE (reference sequence). The CDR3 contains 13 residues. V trimming: 4 bases; J trimming: 5 bases; junction bases outside the gene matches: 4.

The sequence was collected from a male donor in good health. The rearrangement links TRBV5-4 to TRBJ2-7; 9 bases align to TRBD2. CDR3: CASSPRTSDEQYF. The CDR3 DNA reads TGTGCCAGCAGCCCAAGGACTAGCGACGAGCAGTACTTC.